This is a list of T cell receptor beta chains from one sample in a study of shared clonotypes between healthy human individuals. The method was immunoSEQ multiplex PCR; TCRdb's version includes in-frame clones alone and lacks a portion of them. The table lists about 660,000 clones, around 67% of them singletons. The sample was memory CD4+ T cells sorted from blood. The receptor source for this set is a woman aged 25 to 39 in good health. CDR3s include the opening cysteine and the closing phenylalanine or tryptophan. Each record gives: J gene, D gene, clone size, V gene, CDR3 protein, CDR3 DNA. D genes are given only for firm matches. For some rows the clone size is stated as once, few or many, or as a class when expanded; others skip it.

j_call: TRBJ1-2
d_call: TRBD1
clone_size: few
v_call: TRBV28
cdr3_aa: CASSFGTGGGYGYTF
cdr3_nt: TGTGCCAGCAGTTTTGGGACAGGGGGAGGATATGGCTACACCTTC

j_call: TRBJ2-4
d_call: TRBD1
clone_size: few
v_call: TRBV5-4
cdr3_aa: CASSYGQGLAKNIQYF
cdr3_nt: TGTGCCAGCAGCTACGGACAGGGGTTAGCCAAAAACATTCAGTACTTC

j_call: TRBJ2-3
d_call: TRBD2
clone_size: -
v_call: TRBV19
cdr3_aa: CASSIDSASGSGTDTQYF
cdr3_nt: TGTGCCAGTAGTATAGATTCAGCTAGCGGGAGTGGCACAGATACGCAGTATTTT

j_call: TRBJ2-7
d_call: -
clone_size: -
v_call: TRBV6-1
cdr3_aa: CASSDTPRGGFSYEQYF
cdr3_nt: TGTGCCAGCAGTGATACGCCAAGGGGGGGTTTTTCCTACGAGCAGTACTTC

j_call: TRBJ1-2
d_call: TRBD1
clone_size: -
v_call: TRBV27
cdr3_aa: CASMSGQGPYGYTF
cdr3_nt: TGTGCCAGCATGTCTGGACAGGGACCCTATGGCTACACCTTC

j_call: TRBJ2-7
d_call: TRBD1
clone_size: once
v_call: TRBV7-2
cdr3_aa: CASSLEAGGTYEQYF
cdr3_nt: TGTGCCAGCAGCTTAGAGGCAGGGGGCACCTACGAGCAGTACTTC

j_call: TRBJ1-1
d_call: -
clone_size: -
v_call: TRBV6-1
cdr3_aa: CASSEWRFQLHTEAFF
cdr3_nt: TGTGCCAGCAGTGAATGGCGATTTCAGCTACACACTGAAGCTTTCTTT

j_call: TRBJ1-5
d_call: TRBD1
clone_size: -
v_call: TRBV19
cdr3_aa: CASSTGGPTQGRNQPQHF
cdr3_nt: TGTGCCAGTAGTACAGGGGGACCTACGCAGGGGCGCAATCAGCCCCAGCATTTT

j_call: TRBJ2-3
d_call: TRBD2
clone_size: once
v_call: TRBV7-2
cdr3_aa: CASILAGPPDTQYF
cdr3_nt: TGTGCCAGTATCCTAGCGGGACCGCCGGATACGCAGTATTTT

j_call: TRBJ2-3
d_call: -
clone_size: -
v_call: TRBV19
cdr3_aa: CASSSLVTDTQYF
cdr3_nt: TGTGCCAGTAGTAGCCTTGTGACAGATACGCAGTATTTT

j_call: TRBJ1-2
d_call: -
clone_size: many
v_call: TRBV28
cdr3_aa: CASSLRGWIYGYTF
cdr3_nt: TGTGCCAGCAGTTTAAGAGGATGGATCTATGGCTACACCTTC

j_call: TRBJ1-1
d_call: TRBD1
clone_size: -
v_call: TRBV29-1
cdr3_aa: CSTRQGSEAFF
cdr3_nt: TGCAGCACAAGACAGGGAAGTGAAGCTTTCTTT

j_call: TRBJ1-2
d_call: TRBD1
clone_size: -
v_call: TRBV5-1
cdr3_aa: CASSFGGQGGGYTF
cdr3_nt: TGCGCCAGCAGCTTTGGGGGACAGGGCGGAGGCTACACCTTC

j_call: TRBJ2-7
d_call: TRBD2
clone_size: -
v_call: TRBV7-7
cdr3_aa: CASSPRGVDEQYF
cdr3_nt: TGTGCCAGCAGCCCGCGGGGGGTCGACGAGCAGTACTTC

j_call: TRBJ2-1
d_call: -
clone_size: -
v_call: TRBV7-2
cdr3_aa: CASSSVALISNEQFF
cdr3_nt: TGTGCCAGCAGCTCCGTTGCACTAATCAGCAATGAGCAGTTCTTC

j_call: TRBJ1-4
d_call: TRBD1
clone_size: few
v_call: TRBV6-5
cdr3_aa: CASRAGGFEKLFF
cdr3_nt: TGTGCCAGCCGTGCAGGGGGATTTGAAAAACTGTTTTTT

j_call: TRBJ2-7
d_call: -
clone_size: many
v_call: TRBV27
cdr3_aa: CASSSPGFTGGTSYEQYF
cdr3_nt: TGTGCCAGCAGCTCACCCGGATTCACGGGTGGGACCTCCTACGAGCAGTACTTC

j_call: TRBJ2-5
d_call: -
clone_size: -
v_call: TRBV11-1
cdr3_aa: CASSLQREETQYF
cdr3_nt: TGTGCCAGCAGCCTACAGCGAGAAGAGACCCAGTACTTC

j_call: TRBJ2-5
d_call: -
clone_size: -
v_call: TRBV25-1
cdr3_aa: CASSSEGEETQYF
cdr3_nt: TGTGCCAGCAGTTCGGAGGGGGAAGAGACCCAGTACTTC

j_call: TRBJ1-2
d_call: TRBD1
clone_size: -
v_call: TRBV11-2
cdr3_aa: CASSPDRGGYGYTF
cdr3_nt: TGTGCCAGCAGCCCCGACAGGGGTGGCTATGGCTACACCTTC

j_call: TRBJ2-2
d_call: -
clone_size: -
v_call: TRBV7-8
cdr3_aa: CASSSTENTGELFF
cdr3_nt: TGTGCCAGCAGCTCAACAGAGAACACCGGGGAGCTGTTTTTT

j_call: TRBJ1-2
d_call: -
clone_size: once
v_call: TRBV6-5
cdr3_aa: CASSSSQNYGYTF
cdr3_nt: TGTGCCAGCAGTTCTTCACAGAACTATGGCTACACCTTC

j_call: TRBJ2-7
d_call: -
clone_size: -
v_call: TRBV5-4
cdr3_aa: CASSLDPGPPYEQYF
cdr3_nt: TGTGCCAGCAGCTTGGACCCGGGACCCCCCTACGAGCAGTACTTC

j_call: TRBJ2-5
d_call: -
clone_size: -
v_call: TRBV10-3
cdr3_aa: CATSGRGSGETQYF
cdr3_nt: TGTGCCACTTCAGGACGGGGAAGCGGAGAGACCCAGTACTTC

j_call: TRBJ1-4
d_call: -
clone_size: -
v_call: TRBV2
cdr3_aa: CASASGGEKLFF
cdr3_nt: TGTGCCAGCGCATCTGGGGGCGAAAAACTGTTTTTT

j_call: TRBJ2-3
d_call: -
clone_size: once
v_call: TRBV21-1
cdr3_aa: CASLRGDSGGTDTQYF
cdr3_nt: TGTGCCAGCCTACGGGGGGATAGCGGGGGCACAGATACGCAGTATTTT

j_call: TRBJ2-7
d_call: TRBD1
clone_size: -
v_call: TRBV2
cdr3_aa: CASSSTGDEQYF
cdr3_nt: TGTGCCAGCAGCTCCACAGGGGACGAGCAGTACTTC

j_call: TRBJ2-7
d_call: TRBD1
clone_size: -
v_call: TRBV6-5
cdr3_aa: CASSKTGTGLYEQYF
cdr3_nt: TGTGCCAGCAGTAAGACCGGGACAGGACTTTACGAGCAGTACTTC

j_call: TRBJ1-5
d_call: TRBD1
clone_size: -
v_call: TRBV19
cdr3_aa: CASSIGQGAFEPQHF
cdr3_nt: TGTGCCAGTAGTATAGGGCAGGGGGCGTTTGAGCCCCAGCATTTT

j_call: TRBJ2-1
d_call: -
clone_size: -
v_call: TRBV29-1
cdr3_aa: CSVSRNEQFF
cdr3_nt: TGCAGCGTATCTCGCAATGAGCAGTTCTTC

j_call: TRBJ1-2
d_call: TRBD1
clone_size: -
v_call: TRBV27
cdr3_aa: CASRGQGMDYGYTF
cdr3_nt: TGTGCCAGCAGGGGACAGGGAATGGACTATGGCTACACCTTC

j_call: TRBJ2-7
d_call: TRBD2
clone_size: -
v_call: TRBV15
cdr3_aa: CATRRVPGLAGGLYEQYF
cdr3_nt: TGTGCCACCAGAAGAGTACCGGGACTAGCGGGAGGATTGTACGAGCAGTACTTC

j_call: TRBJ2-7
d_call: -
clone_size: -
v_call: TRBV6-5
cdr3_aa: CASSLDTTYEQYF
cdr3_nt: TGTGCCAGCAGTCTCGACACGACCTACGAGCAGTACTTC

j_call: TRBJ2-1
d_call: -
clone_size: -
v_call: TRBV6-1
cdr3_aa: CASTRARDGYNEQFF
cdr3_nt: TGTGCCAGCACCCGTGCGAGGGATGGATACAATGAGCAGTTCTTC

j_call: TRBJ1-2
d_call: -
clone_size: few
v_call: TRBV5-6
cdr3_aa: CASSPRSGGYTF
cdr3_nt: TGTGCCAGCAGCCCCCGATCTGGTGGCTACACCTTC

j_call: TRBJ2-3
d_call: -
clone_size: -
v_call: TRBV7-9
cdr3_aa: CASSFSGQADTQYF
cdr3_nt: TGTGCCAGCAGCTTTTCCGGACAAGCAGATACGCAGTATTTT

j_call: TRBJ2-5
d_call: -
clone_size: -
v_call: TRBV10-1
cdr3_aa: CASSERAGGETQYF
cdr3_nt: TGCGCCAGCAGTGAGCGGGCAGGCGGAGAGACCCAGTACTTC